Shown below are 22 T cell receptor beta chains from a single sample sequenced in a study of T cell changes during pregnancy in multiple sclerosis. The assay was immunoSEQ multiplex PCR, and TCRdb's table has in-frame clones only and misses some. The sample holds tens of thousands of clones, 91% seen once. The material was peripheral blood, obtained in the third trimester of pregnancy. These receptors originate from a female donor in good health, enrolled as a control in a pregnancy study.

The V call is TRBV7-9, the J call TRBJ1-1, with D hard to call. The germline V and J ends were trimmed by 0 bases and 3 bases, with 14 bases remaining between them. Germline V gives CDR1 SEHNR, CDR2 FQNEAQ (reference sequence). The CDR3 consists of 16 residues. CDR3 sequence (DNA): TGTGCCAGCAGCTTAGCAAGGACGGGGAGGGACACTGAAGCTTTCTTT. The encoded protein is CASSLARTGRDTEAFF. Based on the CDR3 plus reference TRBV7-9 and TRBJ1-1, the full variable domain is DTGVSQNPRHKITKRGQNVTFRCDPISEHNRLYWYRQTLGQGPEFLTYFQNEAQLEKSRLLSDRFSAERPKGSFSTLEIQRTEQGDSAMYLCASSLARTGRDTEAFFGQGTRLTVV.

This clone has a single count. The rearrangement joins TRBV19 to TRBJ2-1; perhaps TRBD2 as D (7 bases). Germline lookup yields CDR1 LNHDA and CDR2 SQIVND (reference sequence). Trimming shortened V by 10 bases and J by 0 bases, and 19 bases separated the two germline ends. The CDR3 covers 16 residues. The DNA for the CDR3 is TGTGCCACCCACGGCGGGGGCGAAGGCTCCTACAATGAGCAGTTCTTC. This codes for CATHGGGEGSYNEQFF.

In its sample, this clone was seen once. The V call is TRBV7-8, the J call TRBJ2-1; 14 nucleotides line up with TRBD2. Germline loops: CDR1 SGHVS, CDR2 FQNEAQ. V dropped 1 base and J dropped 12; count of bases not matched to a gene: 2. The CDR3 is 14 residues long. CDR3: CASSLGTSGGSQFF. CDR3 nucleotide sequence: TGTGCCAGCAGCTTAGGGACTAGCGGGGGGTCGCAGTTCTTC.

This chain joins TRBV9 and TRBJ2-2, with 7 bases matching TRBD1. The CDR3 is 15 amino acids. Per germline, CDR1 SGDLS and CDR2 YYNGEE. The trim removed 4 bases at V and 6 bases at J, leaving 9 bases unmatched. The CDR3 DNA is TGTGCCAGCAGCATTCCGGGGACAGTAGCCGGGGAGCTGTTTTTT. Amino acid sequence: CASSIPGTVAGELFF.

V gene TRBV5-1 combines with J gene TRBJ1-5; D perhaps matches TRBD1 (6 bases). The germline V gene encodes CDR1 SGHRS and CDR2 YFSETQ. V was cut by 0 bases and J by 1 base, with 8 bases left in between. This CDR3 comprises 15 residues. The CDR3 here is CASSLDQGSNQPQHF. The CDR3 DNA is TGCGCCAGCAGCTTGGACCAGGGGAGCAATCAGCCCCAGCATTTT.

The rearrangement joins TRBV2 to TRBJ1-4, with D possibly TRBD1 on 5 matching bases. CDR3 length equals 13 residues. The germline V and J ends were trimmed by 7 bases and 10 bases, with 16 bases remaining between them. Germline V lookup: CDR1 SNHLY, CDR2 FYNNEI. CDR3 bases: TGTGCCAGCATTTTCGGGCAGGGCGGAAAACTGTTTTTT. This sequence encodes CASIFGQGGKLFF.

The chain carries TRBV5-6 and TRBJ2-3; tentative D call: TRBD1 (6 bases). The CDR3 is 18 amino acids. Per germline, CDR1 SGHDT and CDR2 YYEEEE. Trimming pared 6 bases from V and 4 bases from J, leaving 27 bases between. CDR3 coding DNA: TGTGCCAGCATATCGATCGGAAGGACAGCGAGCAGGGCAGATACGCAGTATTTT. As protein: CASISIGRTASRADTQYF.

The chain joins TRBV5-1 to TRBJ2-5, with a possible D match to TRBD1 (6 bases). Germline-derived CDR1 and CDR2 are SGHRS and YFSETQ. V lost 0 bases to trimming and J lost 5 bases, with 14 bases between them. CDR3 length: 15 residues. CDR3 sequence reads: CASSLEAGDAETQYF. CDR3 nucleotide sequence: TGCGCCAGCAGCTTGGAGGCAGGGGACGCGGAGACCCAGTACTTC. The variable domain in full, completed from reference TRBV5-1 and TRBJ2-5, reads KAGVTQTPRYLIKTRGQQVTLSCSPISGHRSVSWYQQTPGQGLQFLFEYFSETQRNKGNFPGRFSGRQFSNSRSEMNVSTLELGDSALYLCASSLEAGDAETQYFGPGTRLLVL.

The chain couples TRBV12-5 to TRBJ2-1; D not certain. V lost 6 bases and J 2 bases, leaving 17 bases between the germline ends. Germline V lookup: CDR1 LGHNT, CDR2 FRNRAP. The CDR3 covers 16 residues. The CDR3 sequence is CASGHPSRDPYNEQFF. The CDR3 bases are TGTGCTAGTGGCCACCCCTCTCGCGATCCCTACAATGAGCAGTTCTTC. Full variable domain (rest looked up from reference TRBV12-5 and TRBJ2-1): DARVTQTPRHKVTEMGQEVTMRCQPILGHNTVFWYRQTMMQGLELLAYFRNRAPLDDSGMPKDRFSAEMPDATLATLKIQPSEPRDSAVYFCASGHPSRDPYNEQFFGPGTRLTVL.

The V gene is TRBV27, the J gene TRBJ1-3, with TRBD1 identical over 7 bases. The V segment lost 5 bases and the J segment 0 bases; nucleotides outside the gene matches: 7. This CDR3 is 16 amino acids long. Germline CDR1 reads MNHEY; CDR2 reads SMNVEV (reference sequence). The CDR3 loop is CASSRQGENSGNTIYF. The CDR3 bases are TGTGCCAGCAGTCGACAGGGAGAAAACTCTGGAAACACCATATATTTT.

This sequence joins TRBV4-3 and TRBJ2-7; a weak D match, TRBD1 (6 bases). The CDR3 spans 15 residues. Trimming took 1 base from V and 4 from J, leaving 14 bases between them. Per germline, CDR1 LGHNA and CDR2 YSLEER. Here the CDR3 DNA reads TGCGCCAGCAGCCAAGCCTACGGACAGTTATACGAGCAGTACTTC. Its protein is CASSQAYGQLYEQYF.

The genes are TRBV5-1 and TRBJ2-7; tentatively, D is TRBD1 (7 bases). The V gene's germline CDR1 is SGHRS and CDR2 YFSETQ. V was pared by 4 bases and J by 4 bases, with 18 bases between. This CDR3 comprises 15 residues. The CDR3 here is CASSQNQGGPYEQYF. CDR3 DNA: TGCGCCAGCAGCCAGAACCAGGGGGGACCTTACGAGCAGTACTTC.

V gene TRBV29-1 combines with J gene TRBJ1-1; D ambiguous. The germline CDR1 and CDR2 sequences are SQVTM and ANQGSEA. V lost 1 base and J 7 bases, leaving 16 bases between the germline ends. This CDR3 spans 14 amino acids. The CDR3 sequence: CSVEGQDYVLEAFF. The CDR3 DNA sequence: TGCAGCGTTGAAGGGCAGGACTACGTTCTTGAAGCTTTCTTT.

This clone was counted a single time. V is TRBV29-1 and J is TRBJ2-3; 7 bases agree with TRBD1. The CDR3 is 13 residues long. Germline CDR1 and CDR2: SQVTM and ANQGSEA. V shed 7 bases, J shed 1 base, and the junction held 5 bases outside the gene matches. The CDR3 protein is CSARQGGTDTQYF. The CDR3 bases are TGCAGCGCTCGACAGGGCGGCACAGATACGCAGTATTTT.

This rearrangement joins TRBV5-1 to TRBJ2-7; D unresolved. The CDR3 sequence is 13 residues long. Germline CDR1 reads SGHRS; CDR2 reads YFSETQ. V was trimmed by 0 bases and J by 3 bases, leaving 7 bases between them. CDR3 nucleotides: TGCGCCAGCAGCTTGGTGGCAGGCTACGAGCAGTACTTC. It translates to CASSLVAGYEQYF.

The genes are TRBV7-2 and TRBJ2-7; TRBD1 might be the D (6 bases). Trimming cost V 1 base and J 5 bases, with 12 bases left between them. Germline CDR1 and CDR2: SGHTA and FQGNSA. CDR3 size: 14 residues. The CDR3 coding sequence is TGTGCCAGCAGCTTAGGAGTCAGGGGCAACGAGCAGTACTTC. Protein: CASSLGVRGNEQYF.

V gene TRBV27 combines with J gene TRBJ1-1; 9 positions match TRBD1. V dropped 6 bases and J dropped 6; count of bases not matched to a gene: 5. The V gene's germline CDR1 is MNHEY and CDR2 SMNVEV (reference sequence). The CDR3 contains 13 residues. Here the CDR3 reads CASSFRTGAEAFF. In DNA, the CDR3 is TGTGCCAGCAGCTTTCGGACAGGGGCTGAAGCTTTCTTT.

This clone was picked up one time. The genes are TRBV11-2 and TRBJ2-7, with a weak D call TRBD2 (7 bases). V lost 4 bases, J lost 6 bases, and 16 bases lay in between. Germline V gives CDR1 SGHAT, CDR2 FQNNGV. The CDR3 has 14 residues. The CDR3 nucleotides read TGTGCCAGCAGCTCGGTCGCGGGGGCAGGCGAGCAGTACTTC. Translated, it gives CASSSVAGAGEQYF.

The chain links TRBV18 to TRBJ1-4; the D is unclear. V lost 2 bases and J 4 bases, leaving 8 bases between the germline ends. From germline, CDR1 is KGHSH and CDR2 LQKENI. This CDR3 spans 14 amino acids. The DNA of the CDR3 is TGTGCCAGCTCACCAACAAGGAGTAATGAAAAACTGTTTTTT. Its protein product is CASSPTRSNEKLFF.

The genes are TRBV27 and TRBJ1-5, with a possible D match to TRBD1 (5 bases). Germline CDR1 MNHEY, CDR2 SMNVEV (reference sequence). The CDR3 runs 16 residues. V was cut by 4 bases and J by 2 bases, with 15 bases left in between. CDR3 nucleotide sequence: TGTGCCAGCAGTTACGGAGGGGAGGTCGGCAATCAGCCCCAGCATTTT. Its protein is CASSYGGEVGNQPQHF.

The CDR3 nucleotides are TGTGCCACCAGCAGGATTCTGGGGGCCGGTGGAAACACCATATATTTT. It translates to CATSRILGAGGNTIYF. The J gene is TRBJ1-3, the V gene TRBV15; TRBD1 might be the D (6 bases). Germline CDR1 is LNHNV and CDR2 is YYDKDF (reference sequence). Trimming took 3 bases from V and 3 from J, leaving 15 bases between them. The CDR3 extends over 16 amino acids. The full variable domain, in which reference TRBV15 and TRBJ1-3 provide the parts outside the CDR3, is DAMVIQNPRYQVTQFGKPVTLSCSQTLNHNVMYWYQQKSSQAPKLLFHYYDKDFNNEADTPDNFQSRRPNTSFCFLDIRSPGLGDTAMYLCATSRILGAGGNTIYFGEGSWLTVV.

The chain uses TRBV7-2 and TRBJ2-5; a weak D match, TRBD1 (6 bases). Trimming stripped 4 bases from V and 0 bases from J, with 9 bases between. CDR3 length equals 14 residues. Germline CDR1 and CDR2: SGHTA and FQGNSA. As DNA, the CDR3 is TGTGCCAGCAGCTCGGACAGATACCAAGAGACCCAGTACTTC. This sequence encodes CASSSDRYQETQYF. Combining the CDR3 with reference TRBV7-2 and TRBJ2-5 gives the whole variable domain GAGVSQSPSNKVTEKGKDVELRCDPISGHTALYWYRQSLGQGLEFLIYFQGNSAPDKSGLPSDRFSAERTGGSVSTLTIQRTQQEDSAVYLCASSSDRYQETQYFGPGTRLLVL.